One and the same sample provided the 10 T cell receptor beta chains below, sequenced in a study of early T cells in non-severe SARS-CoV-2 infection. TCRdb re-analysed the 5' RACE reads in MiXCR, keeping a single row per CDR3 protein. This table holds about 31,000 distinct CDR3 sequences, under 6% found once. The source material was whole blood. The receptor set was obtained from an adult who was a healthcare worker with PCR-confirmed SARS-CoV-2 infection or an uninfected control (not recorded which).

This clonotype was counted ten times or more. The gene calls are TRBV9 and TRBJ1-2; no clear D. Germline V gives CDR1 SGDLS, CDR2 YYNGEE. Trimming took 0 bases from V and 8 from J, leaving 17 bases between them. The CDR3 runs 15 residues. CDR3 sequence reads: CASSVAAAAFGGYTF. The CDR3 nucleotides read TGTGCCAGCAGCGTAGCTGCAGCAGCCTTTGGAGGCTACACCTTC.

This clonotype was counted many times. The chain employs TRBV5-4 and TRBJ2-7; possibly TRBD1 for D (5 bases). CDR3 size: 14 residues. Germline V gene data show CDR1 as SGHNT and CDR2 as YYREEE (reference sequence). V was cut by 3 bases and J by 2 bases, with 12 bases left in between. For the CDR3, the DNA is TGTGCCAGCAGCTCAGGGATCTACGCCTACGAGCAGTACTTC. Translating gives CASSSGIYAYEQYF.

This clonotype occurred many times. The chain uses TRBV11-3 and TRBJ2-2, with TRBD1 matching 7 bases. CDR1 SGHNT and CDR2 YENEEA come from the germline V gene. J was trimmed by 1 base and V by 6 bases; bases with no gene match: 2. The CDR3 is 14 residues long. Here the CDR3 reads CASRRTGNTGELFF. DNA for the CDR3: TGTGCCAGCAGGCGGACAGGGAACACCGGGGAGCTGTTTTTT.

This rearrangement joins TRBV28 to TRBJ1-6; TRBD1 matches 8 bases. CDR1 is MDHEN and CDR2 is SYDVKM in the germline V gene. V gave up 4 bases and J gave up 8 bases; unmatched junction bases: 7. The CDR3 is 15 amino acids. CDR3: CASSSTGVGYSPLHF. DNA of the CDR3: TGTGCCAGCAGTTCGACAGGGGTCGGGTATTCACCCCTCCACTTT.

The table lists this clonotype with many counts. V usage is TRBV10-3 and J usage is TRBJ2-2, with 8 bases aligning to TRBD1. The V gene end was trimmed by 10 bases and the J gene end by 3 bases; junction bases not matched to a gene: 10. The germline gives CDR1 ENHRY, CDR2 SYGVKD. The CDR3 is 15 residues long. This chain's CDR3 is CANVLGTGDTGELFF. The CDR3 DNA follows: TGTGCCAACGTCTTAGGGACAGGAGACACCGGGGAGCTGTTTTTT.

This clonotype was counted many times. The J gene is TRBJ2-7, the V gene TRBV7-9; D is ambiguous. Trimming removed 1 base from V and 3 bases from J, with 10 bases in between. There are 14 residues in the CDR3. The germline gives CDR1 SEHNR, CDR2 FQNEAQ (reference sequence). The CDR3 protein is CASSLVGQIYEQYF. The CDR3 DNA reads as TGTGCCAGCAGCTTAGTTGGGCAGATCTACGAGCAGTACTTC.

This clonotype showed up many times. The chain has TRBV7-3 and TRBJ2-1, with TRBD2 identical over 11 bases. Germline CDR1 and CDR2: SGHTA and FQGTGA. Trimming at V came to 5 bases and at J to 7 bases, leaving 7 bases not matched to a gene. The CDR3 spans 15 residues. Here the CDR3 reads CASSTGLAGWNEQFF. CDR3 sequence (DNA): TGTGCCAGCAGCACAGGACTAGCGGGCTGGAATGAGCAGTTCTTC.

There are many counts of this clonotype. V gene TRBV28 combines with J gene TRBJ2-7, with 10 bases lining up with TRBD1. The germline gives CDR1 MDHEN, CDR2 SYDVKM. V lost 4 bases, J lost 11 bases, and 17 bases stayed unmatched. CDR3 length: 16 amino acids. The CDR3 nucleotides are TGTGCCAGCAGTTCGACCCCCGGGACAGGGGCCCTGTTGGAGTACTTC. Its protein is CASSSTPGTGALLEYF.

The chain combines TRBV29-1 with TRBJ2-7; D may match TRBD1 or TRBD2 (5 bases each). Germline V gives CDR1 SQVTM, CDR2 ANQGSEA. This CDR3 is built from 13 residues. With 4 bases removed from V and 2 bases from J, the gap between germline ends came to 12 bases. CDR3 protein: CSVAGTGTYEQYF. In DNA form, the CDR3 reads TGCAGCGTTGCCGGGACCGGTACCTACGAGCAGTACTTC.

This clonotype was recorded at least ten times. The CDR3 DNA reads as TGTGCCAGCAGCCCCGGGACCGGGGGGAATGAGCAGTTCTTC. Its protein product is CASSPGTGGNEQFF. V usage is TRBV9 and J usage is TRBJ2-1, with TRBD2 matching 7 bases. This CDR3 has 14 amino acids. Germline CDR1 and CDR2: SGDLS and YYNGEE. Trimming removed 4 bases from V and 7 bases from J; junction bases left unmatched: 8.